This T cell receptor (beta chain) was documented in a study of T-cell memory formation after mild COVID-19. The overall study: TCR clustering was largely donor specific. Study-level results: Clones that contracted from day 15 to 85 were balanced CD4/CD8, while later expanders leaned CD4+. A second wave of clones peaked on day 37, and their SARS-CoV-2 specificity went unconfirmed. Memory cells collected pre-infection included some clones that later responded, suggesting cross-reactive memory joined.

TCRdb fed the 5' RACE reads into MiXCR, producing one record per CDR3 protein. The sample lists hundreds of thousands of distinct CDR3 sequences; roughly 17% were seen once. The germline CDR1 and CDR2 sequences are MNHEY and SVGEGT. Trimming removed 6 bases at V and 0 bases at J, with 18 bases between. The length of the CDR3 is 16 residues. Worth noting for this clonotype: Antigen unknown.

J is TRBJ2-7 and V is TRBV6-2 or TRBV6-3, with D perhaps matching TRBD1 (7 bases). Sequencing was carried out using PBMCs or a T cell subset sorted from them (not recorded which). The TCR originated in an adult woman who had mild COVID-19 (a few samples of this study predate the infection). Cell type and time point are not known. The CDR3: CASSSTTGRISYEQYF. DNA for the CDR3: TGTGCCAGCAGCTCGACGACAGGGAGGATCTCCTACGAGCAGTACTTC.